This is a list of T cell receptor beta chains from one sample in a study of T-cell reconstitution after alpha-beta-depleted transplantation in children. TCRdb itself ran the PCR reads through MiXCR, one entry per CDR3 protein. This table holds a few hundred thousand distinct CDR3 sequences, around two fifths found once. The material was PBMCs, obtained before TCRalphabeta/CD19-depleted stem cell transplant. These receptors came from a girl aged 2-9 years with aplastic anemia, due to receive a stem cell transplant. CDR3s include the opening cysteine and the closing phenylalanine or tryptophan. Fields, in order: CDR3 length, V gene, D gene, J gene, clone size, CDR3 DNA, CDR3 protein. A D gene is named only where the DNA matches it firmly. Some rows mark clone size as missing; the rest say once, few, many or name a class of expanded clone.

len: 15
v_gene: TRBV12-3/TRBV12-4
d_gene: TRBD1
j_gene: TRBJ1-3
abundance: NA
CDR3nt: TGTGCCAGCAGCCGCGGGACAGGGAACCGAAACACCATATATTTT
CDR3aa: CASSRGTGNRNTIYF

len: 15
v_gene: TRBV12-3/TRBV12-4
d_gene: NA
j_gene: TRBJ2-5
abundance: NA
CDR3nt: TGTGCCAGCAATTCCGCCCTCACGACTCAAGAGACCCAGTACTTC
CDR3aa: CASNSALTTQETQYF

len: 15
v_gene: TRBV7-9
d_gene: NA
j_gene: TRBJ1-3
abundance: few
CDR3nt: TGTGCCAGCAGCCCAGGCGAAGGGCGGGGAAACACCATATATTTT
CDR3aa: CASSPGEGRGNTIYF

len: 15
v_gene: TRBV28
d_gene: TRBD1
j_gene: TRBJ2-3
abundance: NA
CDR3nt: TGTGCCAGCAGTGACCCTGACAGGGGGACAGATACGCAGTATTTT
CDR3aa: CASSDPDRGTDTQYF

len: 14
v_gene: TRBV28
d_gene: NA
j_gene: TRBJ2-7
abundance: many
CDR3nt: TGTGCCAGCAGTTTAAAAGTGGGGTTATACGAGCAGTACTTC
CDR3aa: CASSLKVGLYEQYF

len: 13
v_gene: TRBV12-3/TRBV12-4
d_gene: TRBD2
j_gene: TRBJ2-5
abundance: many
CDR3nt: TGTGCCAGCAGTTTAAGCGGGGGCGAGACCCAGTACTTC
CDR3aa: CASSLSGGETQYF

len: 11
v_gene: TRBV4-1
d_gene: NA
j_gene: TRBJ2-3
abundance: NA
CDR3nt: TGCGCCAGCAGCGGTAGGGGGACGCAGTATTTT
CDR3aa: CASSGRGTQYF

len: 16
v_gene: TRBV5-6
d_gene: NA
j_gene: TRBJ1-4
abundance: NA
CDR3nt: TGTGCCAGCAGCCCGCCCACAGGACAAGTAATTGAAAAACTGTTTTTT
CDR3aa: CASSPPTGQVIEKLFF

len: 14
v_gene: TRBV5-1
d_gene: NA
j_gene: TRBJ2-5
abundance: many
CDR3nt: TGCGCCAGCAGCTTGGTACTAGGTGATGGGACCCAGTACTTC
CDR3aa: CASSLVLGDGTQYF

len: 15
v_gene: TRBV28
d_gene: TRBD2
j_gene: TRBJ2-5
abundance: NA
CDR3nt: TGTGCCAGCAGTTTTAGCGGGAGCACAGGAGAGACCCAGTACTTC
CDR3aa: CASSFSGSTGETQYF

len: 14
v_gene: TRBV28
d_gene: NA
j_gene: TRBJ1-4
abundance: many
CDR3nt: TGTGCCAGCAGCGGACCTCCAGCTAATGAAAAACTGTTTTTT
CDR3aa: CASSGPPANEKLFF

len: 15
v_gene: TRBV20-1
d_gene: NA
j_gene: TRBJ1-3
abundance: NA
CDR3nt: TGCAGTGCTAGAAGGAGAGGGGGACCAGGAAACACCATATATTTT
CDR3aa: CSARRRGGPGNTIYF

len: 12
v_gene: TRBV29-1
d_gene: TRBD1
j_gene: TRBJ1-2
abundance: few
CDR3nt: TGCAGCGTTGCCACAGGGGTCCAGGGCTACACCTTC
CDR3aa: CSVATGVQGYTF

len: 16
v_gene: TRBV13
d_gene: TRBD1
j_gene: TRBJ2-3
abundance: once
CDR3nt: TGTGCCAGCAGCGCGCTGCAGGGGGCGCAGTCAGATACGCAGTATTTT
CDR3aa: CASSALQGAQSDTQYF

len: 14
v_gene: TRBV18
d_gene: NA
j_gene: TRBJ2-5
abundance: NA
CDR3nt: TGTGCCAGCTCACCACCCGGGGGCAGAGAGACCCAGTACTTC
CDR3aa: CASSPPGGRETQYF

len: 15
v_gene: TRBV7-9
d_gene: TRBD1
j_gene: TRBJ2-1
abundance: NA
CDR3nt: TGTGCCAGCAGCTTAGGCGGACAGGGAAGCAATGAGCAGTTCTTC
CDR3aa: CASSLGGQGSNEQFF

len: 14
v_gene: TRBV20-1
d_gene: TRBD2
j_gene: TRBJ2-7
abundance: NA
CDR3nt: TGCAGTGCTAGCAGGGAGGGAAGAGGGTACGAGCAGTACTTC
CDR3aa: CSASREGRGYEQYF

len: 15
v_gene: TRBV15
d_gene: TRBD2
j_gene: TRBJ2-7
abundance: few
CDR3nt: TGTGCCACCAGCAGGACTAGCGGGAGTTCCTACGAGCAGTACTTC
CDR3aa: CATSRTSGSSYEQYF

len: 11
v_gene: TRBV5-1
d_gene: TRBD2
j_gene: TRBJ2-1
abundance: NA
CDR3nt: TGCGCCAGCAGCTTACTAGCGGAGCAGTTCTTC
CDR3aa: CASSLLAEQFF

len: 17
v_gene: TRBV20-1
d_gene: TRBD2
j_gene: TRBJ2-7
abundance: few
CDR3nt: TGCAGTGCACCCGGACTAGCGGGAGTCAAAAAGGCCTACGAGCAGTACTTC
CDR3aa: CSAPGLAGVKKAYEQYF

len: 14
v_gene: TRBV28
d_gene: NA
j_gene: TRBJ1-5
abundance: few
CDR3nt: TGTGCCAGCACTGGCGGGGGCGGTGGTGGGCCCCAGCATTTT
CDR3aa: CASTGGGGGGPQHF

len: 17
v_gene: TRBV5-1
d_gene: NA
j_gene: TRBJ2-3
abundance: NA
CDR3nt: TGCGCCAGCAGCTTGGAATTTGGGGGGGGCTTAACAGATACGCAGTATTTT
CDR3aa: CASSLEFGGGLTDTQYF

len: 14
v_gene: TRBV7-8
d_gene: NA
j_gene: TRBJ1-4
abundance: NA
CDR3nt: TGTGCCAGCAGCTCCCCCCAATTCGGAGAAAAACTGTTTTTT
CDR3aa: CASSSPQFGEKLFF

len: 12
v_gene: TRBV20-1
d_gene: NA
j_gene: TRBJ2-1
abundance: NA
CDR3nt: TGCAGTGCTATGAGGGGGGGCGGTGAGCAGTTCTTC
CDR3aa: CSAMRGGGEQFF

len: 16
v_gene: TRBV20-1
d_gene: TRBD2
j_gene: TRBJ2-5
abundance: NA
CDR3nt: TGCAGCGGGGAGAGGCCGGGACTAGCGGGTAAAGAGACCCAGTACTTC
CDR3aa: CSGERPGLAGKETQYF

len: 14
v_gene: TRBV12-3/TRBV12-4
d_gene: NA
j_gene: TRBJ2-2
abundance: many
CDR3nt: TGTGCCAGCAGTTTCAGAGCAAGCACCGGGGAGCTGTTTTTT
CDR3aa: CASSFRASTGELFF

len: 14
v_gene: TRBV29-1
d_gene: TRBD2
j_gene: TRBJ2-2
abundance: NA
CDR3nt: TGCAGCGTTCCCAGCGGGAGGAGGACCGGGGAGCTGTTTTTT
CDR3aa: CSVPSGRRTGELFF

len: 15
v_gene: TRBV12-3/TRBV12-4
d_gene: TRBD1
j_gene: TRBJ1-6
abundance: NA
CDR3nt: TGTGCCAGCAGGATAGTCGGACAGGGGTGGGTCCCCCTCCACTTT
CDR3aa: CASRIVGQGWVPLHF

len: 17
v_gene: TRBV6-5
d_gene: TRBD2
j_gene: TRBJ2-3
abundance: NA
CDR3nt: TGTGCCAGCAGTTACCGATGGGTAGCGGGAGGCACAGATACGCAGTATTTT
CDR3aa: CASSYRWVAGGTDTQYF

len: 14
v_gene: TRBV29-1
d_gene: TRBD1
j_gene: TRBJ1-5
abundance: NA
CDR3nt: TGCAGCGTTGAATCAGGGGGCTTTGATCAGCCCCAGCATTTT
CDR3aa: CSVESGGFDQPQHF